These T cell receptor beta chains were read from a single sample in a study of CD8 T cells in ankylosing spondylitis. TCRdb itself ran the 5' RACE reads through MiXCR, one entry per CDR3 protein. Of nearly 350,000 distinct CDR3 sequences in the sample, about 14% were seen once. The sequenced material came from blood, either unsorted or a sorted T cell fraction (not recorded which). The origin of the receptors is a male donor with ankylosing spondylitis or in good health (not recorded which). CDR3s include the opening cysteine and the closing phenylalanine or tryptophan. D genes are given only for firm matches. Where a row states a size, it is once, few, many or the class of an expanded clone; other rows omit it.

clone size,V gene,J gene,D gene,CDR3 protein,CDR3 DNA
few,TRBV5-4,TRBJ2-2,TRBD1,CASRLTGAYTGELFF,TGTGCCAGCAGACTGACAGGGGCATACACCGGGGAGCTGTTTTTT
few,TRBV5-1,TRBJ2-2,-,CASSLMRESGELFF,TGCGCCAGCAGCTTGATGAGGGAATCCGGGGAGCTGTTTTTT
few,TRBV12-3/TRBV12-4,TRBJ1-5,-,CASSLGRVGGPQHF,TGTGCCAGCAGTTTAGGAAGGGTAGGTGGGCCCCAGCATTTT
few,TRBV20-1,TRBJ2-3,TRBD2,CSASELATSTDTQYF,TGCAGTGCTAGCGAACTAGCGACTAGCACAGATACGCAGTATTTT
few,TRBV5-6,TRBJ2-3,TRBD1,CASSLEGPARGYADTQYF,TGTGCCAGCAGCTTAGAAGGCCCGGCCAGGGGGTATGCAGATACGCAGTATTTT
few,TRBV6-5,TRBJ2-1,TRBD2,CASSYSAGNNEQFF,TGTGCCAGCAGTTACTCAGCGGGAAACAATGAGCAGTTCTTC
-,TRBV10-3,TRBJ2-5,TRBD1,CAISPGQGARETQYF,TGTGCCATCAGCCCGGGACAGGGGGCTAGAGAGACCCAGTACTTC
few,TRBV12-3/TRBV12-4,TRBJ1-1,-,CASSFWGKTEAFF,TGTGCCAGCAGTTTTTGGGGGAAAACTGAAGCTTTCTTT
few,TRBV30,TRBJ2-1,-,CAWSKGISSYNEQFF,TGTGCCTGGAGTAAGGGGATAAGCTCCTACAATGAGCAGTTCTTC
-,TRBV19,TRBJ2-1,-,CASGIASGSYNEQFF,TGTGCCAGTGGTATTGCCAGCGGCTCCTACAATGAGCAGTTCTTC
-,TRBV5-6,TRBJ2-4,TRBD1,CASSPTGGRNIQYF,TGTGCCAGCAGCCCGACAGGGGGTAGAAACATTCAGTACTTC
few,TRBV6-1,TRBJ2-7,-,CASTRQGGIYEQYF,TGTGCCAGCACCCGACAGGGAGGGATCTACGAGCAGTACTTC
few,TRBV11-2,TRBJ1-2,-,CASSLLTPYEEGTKGYTF,TGTGCCAGCAGCTTACTAACCCCCTATGAGGAGGGGACTAAGGGCTACACCTTC
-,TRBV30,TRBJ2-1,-,CAWSVKGLNNEQFF,TGTGCCTGGAGTGTAAAAGGTCTGAACAATGAGCAGTTCTTC
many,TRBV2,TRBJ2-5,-,CASSPFLGGEETQYF,TGTGCCAGCAGTCCCTTCCTTGGAGGGGAAGAGACCCAGTACTTC
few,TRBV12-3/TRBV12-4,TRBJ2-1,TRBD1,CASSLRQGANEQFF,TGTGCCAGCAGCCTGAGACAGGGAGCAAATGAGCAGTTCTTC
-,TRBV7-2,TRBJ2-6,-,CASSFRDTSSGANVLTF,TGTGCCAGCAGCTTCCGGGACACCAGCTCTGGGGCCAACGTCCTGACTTTC
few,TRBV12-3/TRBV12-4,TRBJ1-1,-,CASSPAEEVNHTEAFF,TGTGCCAGCAGTCCAGCAGAGGAGGTTAATCACACTGAAGCTTTCTTT
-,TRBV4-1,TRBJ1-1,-,CASSQAAETEAFF,TGCGCCAGCAGCCAAGCCGCGGAGACTGAAGCTTTCTTT
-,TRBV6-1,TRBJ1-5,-,CASSRAVGSNQPQHF,TGTGCCAGCAGCCGGGCGGTGGGGAGCAATCAGCCCCAGCATTTT
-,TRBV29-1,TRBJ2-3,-,CSVEDSQPVTDTQYF,TGCAGCGTTGAAGATTCACAGCCAGTCACAGATACGCAGTATTTT
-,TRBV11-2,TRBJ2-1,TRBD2,CASSFASGGEQFF,TGTGCCAGCAGCTTTGCTAGCGGGGGAGAGCAGTTCTTC
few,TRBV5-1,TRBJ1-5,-,CASSPEGGLLNQPQHF,TGCGCCAGCAGCCCCGAGGGGGGACTCCTCAATCAGCCCCAGCATTTT
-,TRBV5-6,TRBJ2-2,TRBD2,CASSLSGGAVNTGELFF,TGTGCCAGCAGCTTGAGCGGGGGGGCCGTCAACACCGGGGAGCTGTTTTTT
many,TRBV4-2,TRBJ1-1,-,CASSQDRLKNTEAFF,TGTGCCAGCAGCCAAGATAGACTGAAGAACACTGAAGCTTTCTTT
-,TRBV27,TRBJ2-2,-,CASSPSGRYTGELFF,TGTGCCAGCAGTCCTTCCGGAAGGTACACCGGGGAGCTGTTTTTT
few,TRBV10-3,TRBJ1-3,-,CASYQGISGNTIYF,TGTGCCAGCTACCAGGGAATCTCTGGAAACACCATATATTTT
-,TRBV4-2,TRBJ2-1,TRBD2,CASSPTSGIYNEQFF,TGTGCCAGCAGCCCGACTAGCGGGATTTACAATGAGCAGTTCTTC
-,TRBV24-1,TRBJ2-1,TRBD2,CATSDSISGSSYNEQFF,TGTGCCACCAGTGATTCCATTAGCGGGAGCTCCTACAATGAGCAGTTCTTC
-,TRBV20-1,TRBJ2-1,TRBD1,CSAPMGQAYVEQFF,TGCAGTGCTCCCATGGGACAGGCTTACGTTGAGCAGTTCTTC
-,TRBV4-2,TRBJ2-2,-,CASSPAAIGELFF,TGTGCCAGCAGCCCTGCTGCAATCGGGGAGCTGTTTTTT
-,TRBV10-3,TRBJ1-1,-,CAIGRKEGGTEAFF,TGTGCCATAGGGAGAAAGGAGGGCGGTACTGAAGCTTTCTTT
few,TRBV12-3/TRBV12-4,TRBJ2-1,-,CASSLTETYNEQFF,TGTGCCAGCAGTTTAACGGAGACCTACAATGAGCAGTTCTTC
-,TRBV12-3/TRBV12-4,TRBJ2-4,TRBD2,CASSAVRRGGNIQYF,TGTGCCAGCAGTGCCGTCCGGCGGGGAGGGAACATTCAGTACTTC
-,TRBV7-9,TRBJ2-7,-,CASSRSQGGGSYEQYF,TGTGCCAGCAGCCGTAGCCAGGGGGGAGGTTCCTACGAGCAGTACTTC
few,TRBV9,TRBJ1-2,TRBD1,CASSALQGRDGYTF,TGTGCCAGCAGCGCTCTACAGGGGAGGGACGGCTACACCTTC
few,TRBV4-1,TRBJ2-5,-,CASSQDWPLPGTQYF,TGCGCCAGCAGCCAAGATTGGCCTCTGCCCGGGACCCAGTACTTC
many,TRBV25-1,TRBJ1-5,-,CASSGSRDRDQPQHF,TGTGCCAGCAGTGGGAGTAGGGATAGGGATCAGCCCCAGCATTTT
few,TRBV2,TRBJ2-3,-,CAIQTGDTDTQYF,TGTGCCATCCAGACGGGAGACACAGATACGCAGTATTTT
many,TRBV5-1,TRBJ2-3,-,CASTRDSYTDTQYF,TGCGCCAGCACCAGAGACTCCTACACAGATACGCAGTATTTT
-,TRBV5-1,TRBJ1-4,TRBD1,CASSPRTGGNEKLFF,TGCGCCAGCAGCCCGCGGACAGGGGGGAATGAAAAACTGTTTTTT
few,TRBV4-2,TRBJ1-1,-,CASSPLSGGSTEAFF,TGTGCCAGCAGCCCACTGAGCGGGGGGAGCACTGAAGCTTTCTTT
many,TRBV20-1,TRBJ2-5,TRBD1,CSAVGGGQGGETQYF,TGCAGTGCAGTGGGGGGGGGACAGGGAGGAGAGACCCAGTACTTC
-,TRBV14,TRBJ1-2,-,CASSRMSGIGGYTF,TGTGCCAGCAGCCGGATGTCAGGGATAGGTGGCTACACCTTC
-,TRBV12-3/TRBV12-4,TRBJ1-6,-,CASTLQGIVNSPLHF,TGTGCCAGCACCCTGCAGGGGATAGTTAATTCACCCCTCCACTTT
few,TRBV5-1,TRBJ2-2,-,CASRGVTGELFF,TGCGCCAGCAGGGGGGTCACCGGGGAGCTGTTTTTT
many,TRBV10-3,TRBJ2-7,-,CAIWGGLEQYF,TGTGCCATTTGGGGGGGGCTCGAGCAGTACTTC
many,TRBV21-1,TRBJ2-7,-,CARAPMGDAGSYEQYF,TGTGCCAGAGCTCCGATGGGGGACGCCGGTTCCTACGAGCAGTACTTC